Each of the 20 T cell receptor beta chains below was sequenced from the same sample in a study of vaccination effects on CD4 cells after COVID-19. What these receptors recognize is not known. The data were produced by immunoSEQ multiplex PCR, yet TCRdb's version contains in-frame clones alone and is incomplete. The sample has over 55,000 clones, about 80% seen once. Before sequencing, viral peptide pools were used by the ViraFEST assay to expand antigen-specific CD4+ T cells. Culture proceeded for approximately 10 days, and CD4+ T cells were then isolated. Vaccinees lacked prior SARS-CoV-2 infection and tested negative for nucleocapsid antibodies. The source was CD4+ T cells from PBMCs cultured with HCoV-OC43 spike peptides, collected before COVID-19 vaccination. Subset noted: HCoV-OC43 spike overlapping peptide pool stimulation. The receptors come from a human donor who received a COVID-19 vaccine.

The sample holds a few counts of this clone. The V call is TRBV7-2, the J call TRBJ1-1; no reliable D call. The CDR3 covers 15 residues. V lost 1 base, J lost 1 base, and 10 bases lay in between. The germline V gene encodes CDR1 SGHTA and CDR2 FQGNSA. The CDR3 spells CASSLELASNTEAFF. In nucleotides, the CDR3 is TGTGCCAGCAGCTTAGAGCTAGCGTCGAACACTGAAGCTTTCTTT.

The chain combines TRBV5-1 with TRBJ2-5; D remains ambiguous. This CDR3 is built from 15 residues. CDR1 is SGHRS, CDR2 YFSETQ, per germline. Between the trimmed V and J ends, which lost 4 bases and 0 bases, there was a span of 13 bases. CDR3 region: CASSPPLLYQETQYF. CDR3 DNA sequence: TGCGCCAGCAGCCCTCCGCTTTTGTACCAAGAGACCCAGTACTTC.

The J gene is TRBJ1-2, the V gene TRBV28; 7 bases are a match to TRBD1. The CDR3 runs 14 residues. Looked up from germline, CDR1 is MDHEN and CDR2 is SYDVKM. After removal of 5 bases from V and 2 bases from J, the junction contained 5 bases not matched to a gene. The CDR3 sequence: CASSTTGDNYGYTF. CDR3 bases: TGTGCCAGCAGTACTACAGGGGACAACTATGGCTACACCTTC.

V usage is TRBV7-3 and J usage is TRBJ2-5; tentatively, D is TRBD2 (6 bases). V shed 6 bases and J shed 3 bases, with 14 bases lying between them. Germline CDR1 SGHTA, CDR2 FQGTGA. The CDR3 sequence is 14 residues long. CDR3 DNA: TGTGCCAGCAGGCCTTCGGGAGCTAAAGAGACCCAGTACTTC. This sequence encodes CASRPSGAKETQYF. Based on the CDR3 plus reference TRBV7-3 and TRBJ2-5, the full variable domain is GAGVSQTPSNKVTEKGKYVELRCDPISGHTALYWYRQSLGQGPEFLIYFQGTGAADDSGLPNDRFFAVRPEGSVSTLKIQRTERGDSAVYLCASRPSGAKETQYFGPGTRLLVL.

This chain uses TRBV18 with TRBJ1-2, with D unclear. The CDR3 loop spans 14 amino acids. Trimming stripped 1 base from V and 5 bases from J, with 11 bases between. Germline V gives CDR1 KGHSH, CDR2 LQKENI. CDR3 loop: CASSPQVLGYGYTF. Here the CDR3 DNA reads TGTGCCAGCTCACCACAGGTGTTGGGGTATGGCTACACCTTC.

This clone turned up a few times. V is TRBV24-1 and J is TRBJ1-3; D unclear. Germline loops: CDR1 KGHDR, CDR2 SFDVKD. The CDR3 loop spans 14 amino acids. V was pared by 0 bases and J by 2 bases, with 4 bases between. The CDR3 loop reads CATSDLSAGNTIYF. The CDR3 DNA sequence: TGTGCCACCAGTGATTTGTCTGCTGGAAACACCATATATTTT.

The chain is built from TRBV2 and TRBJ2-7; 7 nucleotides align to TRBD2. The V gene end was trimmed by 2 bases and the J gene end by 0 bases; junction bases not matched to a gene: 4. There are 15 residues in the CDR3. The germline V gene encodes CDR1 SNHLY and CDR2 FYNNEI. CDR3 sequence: CASSEFGGTSYEQYV. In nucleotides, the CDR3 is TGTGCCAGCAGTGAATTCGGGGGGACCTCCTACGAGCAGTACGTC.

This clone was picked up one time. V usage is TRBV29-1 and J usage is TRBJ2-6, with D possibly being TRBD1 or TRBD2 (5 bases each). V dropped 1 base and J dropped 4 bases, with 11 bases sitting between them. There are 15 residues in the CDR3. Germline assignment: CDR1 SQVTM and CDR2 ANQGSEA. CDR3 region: CSVEGDGTGANVLTF. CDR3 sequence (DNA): TGCAGCGTTGAAGGAGACGGGACCGGGGCCAACGTCCTGACTTTC.

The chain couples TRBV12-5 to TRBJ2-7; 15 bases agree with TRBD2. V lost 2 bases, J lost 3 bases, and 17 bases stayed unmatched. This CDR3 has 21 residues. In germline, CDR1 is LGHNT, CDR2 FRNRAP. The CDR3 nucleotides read TGTGCTAGTGGTTTGACGACCTCCGGGACTAGCGGGGGGCGTCTAAGCTACGAGCAGTACGTC. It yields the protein CASGLTTSGTSGGRLSYEQYV.

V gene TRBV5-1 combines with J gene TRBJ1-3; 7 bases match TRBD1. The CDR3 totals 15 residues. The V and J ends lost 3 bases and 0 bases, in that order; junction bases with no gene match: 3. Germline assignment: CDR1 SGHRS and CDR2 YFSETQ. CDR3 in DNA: TGCGCCAGCAGCTCGACAGGGACCTCTGGAAACACCATATATTTT. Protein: CASSSTGTSGNTIYF.

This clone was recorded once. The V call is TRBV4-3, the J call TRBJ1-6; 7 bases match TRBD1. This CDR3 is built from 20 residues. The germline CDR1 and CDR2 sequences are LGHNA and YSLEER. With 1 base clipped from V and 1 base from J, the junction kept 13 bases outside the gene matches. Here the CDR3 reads CASSQGQGGGGRSYNSPLHF. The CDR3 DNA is TGCGCCAGCAGCCAAGGTCAGGGGGGCGGTGGACGGTCCTATAATTCACCCCTCCACTTT.

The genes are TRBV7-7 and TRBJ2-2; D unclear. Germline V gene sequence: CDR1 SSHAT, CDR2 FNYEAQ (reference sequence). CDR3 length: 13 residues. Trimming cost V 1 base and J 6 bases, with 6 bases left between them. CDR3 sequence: CASSLGWAGELFF. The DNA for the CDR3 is TGTGCCAGCAGCTTAGGGTGGGCCGGGGAGCTGTTTTTT. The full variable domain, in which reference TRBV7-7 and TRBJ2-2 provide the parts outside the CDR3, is GAGVSQSPRYKVTKRGQDVTLRCDPISSHATLYWYQQALGQGPEFLTYFNYEAQPDKSGLPSDRFSAERPEGSISTLTIQRTEQRDSAMYRCASSLGWAGELFFGEGSRLTVL.

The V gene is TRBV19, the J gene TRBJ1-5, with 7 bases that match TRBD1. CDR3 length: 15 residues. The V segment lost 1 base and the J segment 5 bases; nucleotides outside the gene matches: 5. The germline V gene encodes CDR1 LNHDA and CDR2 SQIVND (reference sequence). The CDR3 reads CASSIVTGADQPQHF. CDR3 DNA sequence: TGTGCCAGTAGTATAGTAACAGGGGCGGATCAGCCCCAGCATTTT.

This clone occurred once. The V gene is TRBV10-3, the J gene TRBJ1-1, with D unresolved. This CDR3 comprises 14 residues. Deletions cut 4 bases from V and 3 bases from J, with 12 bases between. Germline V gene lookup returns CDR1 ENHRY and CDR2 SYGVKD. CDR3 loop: CAISVASSDTEAFF. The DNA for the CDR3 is TGTGCCATCAGTGTAGCCTCAAGCGACACTGAAGCTTTCTTT.

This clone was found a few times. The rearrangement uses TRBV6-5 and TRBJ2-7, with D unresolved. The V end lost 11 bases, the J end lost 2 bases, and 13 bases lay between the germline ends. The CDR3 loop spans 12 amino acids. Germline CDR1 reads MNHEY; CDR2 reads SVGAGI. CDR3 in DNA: TGTGCCTCGACCAGGAGCCCCTACGAGCAGTACGTC. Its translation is CASTRSPYEQYV.

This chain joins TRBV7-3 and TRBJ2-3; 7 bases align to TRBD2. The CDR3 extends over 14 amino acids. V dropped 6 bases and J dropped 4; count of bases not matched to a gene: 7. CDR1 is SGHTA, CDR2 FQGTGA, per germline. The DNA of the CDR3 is TGTGCCAGCAGATCCGGCGGGAGCCCAGATACGCAGTATTTT. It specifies CASRSGGSPDTQYF.

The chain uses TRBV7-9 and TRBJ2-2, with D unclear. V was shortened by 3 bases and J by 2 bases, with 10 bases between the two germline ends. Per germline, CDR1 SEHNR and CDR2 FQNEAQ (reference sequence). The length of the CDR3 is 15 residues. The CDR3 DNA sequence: TGTGCCAGCAGCTTGGGCAGATTAAACACCGGGGAGCTGTTTTTT. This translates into CASSLGRLNTGELFF.

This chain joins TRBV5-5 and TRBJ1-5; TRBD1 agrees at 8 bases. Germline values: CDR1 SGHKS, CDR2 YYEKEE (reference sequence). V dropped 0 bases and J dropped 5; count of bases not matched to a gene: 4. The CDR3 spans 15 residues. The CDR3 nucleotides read TGTGCCAGCAGCTTGGGCCAGGGGGCTTATCAGCCCCAGCATTTT. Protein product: CASSLGQGAYQPQHF.

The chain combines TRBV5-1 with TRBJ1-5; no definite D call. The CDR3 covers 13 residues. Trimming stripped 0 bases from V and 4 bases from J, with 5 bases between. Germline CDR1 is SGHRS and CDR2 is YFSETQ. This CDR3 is CASSLGQNQPQHF. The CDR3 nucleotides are TGCGCCAGCAGCTTGGGCCAGAATCAGCCCCAGCATTTT.

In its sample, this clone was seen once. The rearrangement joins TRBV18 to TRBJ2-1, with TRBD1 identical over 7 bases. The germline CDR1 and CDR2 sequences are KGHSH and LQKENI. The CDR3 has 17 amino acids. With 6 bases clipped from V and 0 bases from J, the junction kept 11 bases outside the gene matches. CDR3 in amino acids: CASSAYLGTDSYNEQFF. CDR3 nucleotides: TGTGCCAGCTCGGCCTATCTTGGGACAGACTCCTACAATGAGCAGTTCTTC.